One and the same sample provided the 28 T cell receptor beta chains below, sequenced in a study of blood T cell repertoires in COVID-19. Using immunoSEQ multiplex PCR, the repertoire was profiled, and TCRdb retains in-frame clones only, with some absent. Here the sample spans more than 95,000 clones, roughly 80% being singletons. Sample: peripheral blood. These receptors came from a man aged 25 to 40 with acute or convalescent COVID-19.

The CDR3 spells CASSVGRATGELFF. In DNA form, the CDR3 reads TGTGCCAGCAGCGTAGGGCGGGCCACCGGGGAGCTGTTTTTT. The V call is TRBV9, the J call TRBJ2-2; tentatively, D is TRBD2 (5 bases). The V gene's germline CDR1 is SGDLS and CDR2 YYNGEE. This CDR3 spans 14 amino acids. Between the trimmed V and J ends, which lost 0 bases and 4 bases, there was a span of 7 bases. Full variable domain (rest looked up from reference TRBV9 and TRBJ2-2): DSGVTQTPKHLITATGQRVTLRCSPRSGDLSVYWYQQSLDQGLQFLIQYYNGEERAKGNILERFSAQQFPDLHSELNLSSLELGDSALYFCASSVGRATGELFFGEGSRLTVL.

This clone was recorded a few times. The J gene is TRBJ2-1, the V gene TRBV20-1; 11 bases fit TRBD2. The CDR3 is 17 amino acids. J gave up 3 bases and V 3 bases, and 10 bases lay outside the gene matches. CDR1 is DFQATT and CDR2 is SNEGSKA in the germline V gene (reference sequence). CDR3 sequence (DNA): TGCAGTGCTAGTAGCTTACTAGCGGGAGCTGGCTACAATGAGCAGTTCTTC. This translates into CSASSLLAGAGYNEQFF.

This clone was seen once. This chain links TRBV30 with TRBJ2-5; 7 bases match TRBD2. With 0 bases clipped from V and 3 bases from J, the junction kept 4 bases outside the gene matches. Germline V gene sequence: CDR1 GTSNPN, CDR2 SVGIG (reference sequence). This CDR3 contains 14 residues. The CDR3 nucleotides read TGTGCCTGGAGTGTACTGGCGGGAGAAGAGACCCAGTACTTC. This translates into CAWSVLAGEETQYF.

The DNA for the CDR3 is TGTGCCACCAGCAGAAGAACCGGGACAGGGGGCACCGGGGAGCTGTTTTTT. This translates into CATSRRTGTGGTGELFF. The chain couples TRBV15 to TRBJ2-2, with 11 bases fitting TRBD1. Germline CDR1 LNHNV, CDR2 YYDKDF (reference sequence). This CDR3 comprises 17 residues. Unmatched junction bases numbered 6, after V lost 2 bases and J lost 4 bases.

The chain recombines TRBV19 with TRBJ1-3, with TRBD1 matching over 7 bases. The ends lost 8 bases at V and 6 bases at J; junction bases unmatched: 13. CDR1 is LNHDA, CDR2 SQIVND, per germline (reference sequence). The CDR3 extends over 15 amino acids. The CDR3 region is CASSDRPLAANTIYF. CDR3 in DNA: TGTGCCAGTTCGGACAGGCCCCTCGCAGCAAACACCATATATTTT.

This chain uses TRBV5-4 with TRBJ2-1; the D is unclear. The CDR3 contains 16 residues. Trimming stripped 1 base from V and 0 bases from J, with 11 bases between. In germline, CDR1 is SGHNT, CDR2 YYREEE (reference sequence). This chain's CDR3 is CASSLFGRSSYNEQFF. The CDR3 coding sequence is TGTGCCAGCAGCTTGTTTGGAAGGAGCTCCTACAATGAGCAGTTCTTC.

This clone was found once. The chain's CDR3 is CAWSVLAGELFF. CDR3 nucleotide sequence: TGTGCCTGGAGTGTACTGGCCGGGGAGCTGTTTTTT. This chain uses TRBV30 with TRBJ2-2; D is ambiguous. Germline V lookup: CDR1 GTSNPN, CDR2 SVGIG (reference sequence). The V end lost 0 bases, the J end lost 6 bases, and 5 bases lay between the germline ends. This CDR3 region has 12 residues.

V gene TRBV4-2 combines with J gene TRBJ1-2; no clear D gene. Trimming took 0 bases from V and 10 from J, leaving 18 bases between them. The CDR3 has 15 amino acids. Per germline, CDR1 LGHNA and CDR2 YNFKEQ. The CDR3 protein is CASSQEWGTEGYYTF. The CDR3 DNA sequence: TGTGCCAGCAGCCAAGAATGGGGAACTGAGGGCTACTACACCTTC.

This clone appeared a few times. This chain links TRBV5-1 with TRBJ2-1, with 13 bases lining up with TRBD2. The CDR3 is 17 residues long. J lost 10 bases, V lost 4 bases, and 14 bases had no gene match. Per germline, CDR1 SGHRS and CDR2 YFSETQ. The CDR3 reads CASSPVRSGLAGKEQFF. Written as DNA, the CDR3 is TGCGCCAGCAGCCCGGTAAGATCGGGACTAGCGGGAAAGGAGCAGTTCTTC.

V is TRBV12-3 or TRBV12-4 and J is TRBJ2-2, with D possibly matching TRBD2 (6 bases). This CDR3 region has 11 residues. The V end lost 11 bases, the J end lost 4 bases, and 8 bases lay between the germline ends. The CDR3 spells CAAGGTGELFF. In DNA, the CDR3 is TGTGCCGCCGGGGGCACCGGGGAGCTGTTTTTT.

The gene calls are TRBV6-8 and TRBJ1-5; no firm D call. In germline, CDR1 is MNHGY, CDR2 SAAAGT. The CDR3 is made up of 12 amino acids. V lost 9 bases and J lost 4, with 10 bases in between. The chain's CDR3 is CARSSANQPQHF. CDR3 nucleotides: TGTGCCAGGTCCTCTGCGAATCAGCCCCAGCATTTT.

The rearrangement joins TRBV5-4 to TRBJ2-3; D remains ambiguous. Germline loops: CDR1 SGHNT, CDR2 YYREEE (reference sequence). The CDR3 totals 12 residues. The V and J ends lost 4 bases and 4 bases respectively, with 7 bases between them. For the CDR3, the DNA is TGTGCCAGCAGCCTAAGATCAGATACGCAGTATTTT. Translated, it gives CASSLRSDTQYF.

The chain links TRBV6-1 to TRBJ1-4; 9 nucleotides align to TRBD1. From germline, CDR1 is MNHNS and CDR2 SASEGT. V shed 1 base, J shed 6 bases, and the junction held 0 bases outside the gene matches. The CDR3 loop spans 14 amino acids. This CDR3 reads CASSEGTGDEKLFF. CDR3 DNA sequence: TGTGCCAGCAGTGAAGGGACAGGGGATGAAAAACTGTTTTTT.

This clone was seen only a few times. The V and J genes are TRBV11-2 and TRBJ1-3; the D is unclear. CDR3 size: 16 residues. The germline gives CDR1 SGHAT, CDR2 FQNNGV. Deletions cut 1 base from V and 2 bases from J, with 12 bases between. CDR3 amino acids: CASSLGQGSAGNTIYF. The DNA of the CDR3 is TGTGCCAGCAGCTTAGGTCAAGGGAGTGCTGGAAACACCATATATTTT.

The rearrangement joins TRBV19 to TRBJ1-6; 9 nucleotides align to TRBD1. Germline V lookup: CDR1 LNHDA, CDR2 SQIVND (reference sequence). The V gene end was trimmed by 4 bases and the J gene end by 9 bases; junction bases not matched to a gene: 4. CDR3 size: 14 residues. DNA of the CDR3: TGTGCCAGTAGTACGGGACAGGGAGGTTCACCCCTCCACTTT. Protein: CASSTGQGGSPLHF.

This clone turned up a few times. This sequence joins TRBV7-9 and TRBJ2-2; D gene ambiguous. Looked up from germline, CDR1 is SEHNR and CDR2 is FQNEAQ (reference sequence). Trimming stripped 8 bases from V and 3 bases from J, with 10 bases between. The CDR3 runs 13 residues. The CDR3 DNA sequence: TGTGCCAGCCAAAATGCGGACACCGGGGAGCTGTTTTTT. Residues: CASQNADTGELFF.

This sequence joins TRBV6-5 and TRBJ1-5; the match to TRBD1 covers 11 bases. The CDR3 has 14 amino acids. V shed 6 bases, J shed 4 bases, and the junction held 2 bases outside the gene matches. The germline V gene has CDR1 MNHEY and CDR2 SVGAGI. CDR3 in amino acids: CASRGTGGNQPQHF. CDR3 nucleotides: TGTGCCAGCAGAGGGACAGGGGGGAATCAGCCCCAGCATTTT.

CDR3 coding DNA: TGCAGCGCGGGGGACAGTGAAAAACTGTTTTTT. The encoded protein is CSAGDSEKLFF. This chain joins TRBV29-1 and TRBJ1-4, with TRBD1 identical over 7 bases. V gave up 7 bases and J gave up 7 bases; unmatched junction bases: 3. Germline values: CDR1 SQVTM, CDR2 ANQGSEA. The CDR3 covers 11 residues.

Written as DNA, the CDR3 is TGCGCCAGCAGCCAGGACAGGGGGCCCAGTAATGAAAAACTGTTTTTT. This encodes CASSQDRGPSNEKLFF. The chain uses TRBV4-1 and TRBJ1-4, with 11 positions matching TRBD1. Trimming cost V 3 bases and J 4 bases; bases outside gene matches: 4. Germline values: CDR1 MGHRA, CDR2 YSYEKL. The CDR3 is 16 amino acids.

The J gene is TRBJ2-3, the V gene TRBV7-9; D perhaps matches TRBD2 (6 bases). Germline-derived CDR1 and CDR2 are SEHNR and FQNEAQ (reference sequence). V shed 1 base and J shed 2 bases, with 10 bases lying between them. The CDR3 is made up of 15 amino acids. This CDR3 is CASSLVGGNTDTQYF. The CDR3 DNA follows: TGTGCCAGCAGCTTAGTGGGAGGCAACACAGATACGCAGTATTTT. Drawing the rest from reference TRBV7-9 and TRBJ2-3, the complete variable domain is DTGVSQNPRHKITKRGQNVTFRCDPISEHNRLYWYRQTLGQGPEFLTYFQNEAQLEKSRLLSDRFSAERPKGSFSTLEIQRTEQGDSAMYLCASSLVGGNTDTQYFGPGTRLTVL.

CDR3 sequence: CASKQDRGQPQHF. DNA for the CDR3: TGTGCCAGCAAACAGGACAGGGGTCAGCCCCAGCATTTT. This sequence joins TRBV6-5 and TRBJ1-5; the match to TRBD1 covers 9 bases. V gave up 7 bases and J gave up 6 bases; unmatched junction bases: 4. The CDR3 totals 13 residues. Per the germline V gene, CDR1 is MNHEY and CDR2 is SVGAGI.

The genes are TRBV7-8 and TRBJ2-3; possibly TRBD2 for D (5 bases). The V end was cut by 6 bases, the J end by 0 bases, with 10 bases between. CDR3 length: 14 amino acids. The germline V gene encodes CDR1 SGHVS and CDR2 FQNEAQ. The CDR3 DNA reads TGTGCCAGCAGGTTCCGGACTAGCACAGATACGCAGTATTTT. It codes for CASRFRTSTDTQYF.

V gene TRBV30 combines with J gene TRBJ2-1; D might be TRBD2 (5 bases). The CDR3 is made up of 11 amino acids. Germline V gene lookup returns CDR1 GTSNPN and CDR2 SVGIG (reference sequence). The V end lost 6 bases, the J end lost 3 bases, and 6 bases lay between the germline ends. This chain's CDR3 is CACRDYNEQFF. In nucleotides, the CDR3 is TGTGCCTGCCGGGACTACAATGAGCAGTTCTTC.

This sequence joins TRBV19 and TRBJ2-5, with 9 positions matching TRBD1. J lost 2 bases, V lost 4 bases, and 8 bases had no gene match. The germline CDR1 and CDR2 sequences are LNHDA and SQIVND (reference sequence). This CDR3 comprises 16 residues. CDR3 sequence reads: CASSTWDRVRQETQYF. CDR3 DNA: TGTGCCAGTAGTACCTGGGACAGGGTAAGGCAAGAGACCCAGTACTTC.

The chain carries TRBV27 and TRBJ2-1; 10 bases are shared with TRBD1. The V gene's germline CDR1 is MNHEY and CDR2 SMNVEV (reference sequence). The CDR3 extends over 15 amino acids. J was trimmed by 5 bases and V by 9 bases; bases with no gene match: 10. CDR3 sequence: CASRRQGAYNNEQFF. The DNA for the CDR3 is TGTGCCAGTAGAAGACAGGGGGCGTATAACAATGAGCAGTTCTTC.

J is TRBJ2-7 and V is TRBV28; the match to TRBD2 covers 12 bases. The CDR3 totals 15 residues. CDR1 and CDR2 (germline): MDHEN, SYDVKM. Losses at the gene ends were 5 bases for V and 6 bases for J; bases not matched to a gene: 8. In DNA, the CDR3 is TGTGCCAGCAGTAGCCGGACTAGCGGGGTTGGCGAGCAGTACTTC. It encodes CASSSRTSGVGEQYF.

The chain recombines TRBV4-2 with TRBJ2-7; the D gene is possibly TRBD1 (6 bases). The CDR3 loop spans 15 amino acids. Deletions cut 1 base from V and 0 bases from J, with 10 bases between. Germline CDR1 LGHNA, CDR2 YNFKEQ. CDR3 amino acids: CASSQVPTGSYEQYF. The DNA for the CDR3 is TGTGCCAGCAGCCAAGTACCGACAGGCTCCTACGAGCAGTACTTC.

V usage is TRBV5-8 and J usage is TRBJ1-2; weak D call: TRBD1 (6 bases). The V and J ends lost 2 bases and 3 bases respectively, with 8 bases between them. Germline CDR1 SGHTS, CDR2 YDEGEE. The CDR3 has 13 amino acids. The CDR3 DNA follows: TGTGCCAGCAGCTTTTCAGGGGACTATGGCTACACCTTC. Its protein is CASSFSGDYGYTF.